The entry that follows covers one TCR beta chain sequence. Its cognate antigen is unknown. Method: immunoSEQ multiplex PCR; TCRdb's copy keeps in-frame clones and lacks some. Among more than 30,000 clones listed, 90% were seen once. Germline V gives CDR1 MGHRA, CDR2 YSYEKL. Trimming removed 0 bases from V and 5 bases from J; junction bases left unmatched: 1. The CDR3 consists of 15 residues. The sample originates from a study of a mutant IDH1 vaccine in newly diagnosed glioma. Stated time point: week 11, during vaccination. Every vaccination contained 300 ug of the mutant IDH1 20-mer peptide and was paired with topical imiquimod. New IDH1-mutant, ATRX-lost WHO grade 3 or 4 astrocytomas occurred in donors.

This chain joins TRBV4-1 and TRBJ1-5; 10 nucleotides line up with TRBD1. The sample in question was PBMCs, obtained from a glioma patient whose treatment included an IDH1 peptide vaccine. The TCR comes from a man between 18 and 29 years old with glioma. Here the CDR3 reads CASSQDGQGDQPQHF. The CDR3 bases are TGCGCCAGCAGCCAAGATGGACAGGGGGATCAGCCCCAGCATTTT.